The 24 T cell receptor beta chains in this list originate from one sample, sequenced in a study of robustness of blood B and T cell sequencing. The cDNA carried a universal priming site added by a 5' template-switch oligo. Each cDNA molecule was tagged by a 12-nucleotide random UMI. TCRdb independently ran MiXCR on the PCR reads; one entry per CDR3 protein. The profile shows thousands of distinct CDR3 sequences, about 51% of them singletons. mRNA, not genomic DNA, served as the source for TCR beta repertoires. The sequenced material came from peripheral blood. The source of these receptors is a human donor in good health.

The J gene is TRBJ1-1, the V gene TRBV30, with a weak D call TRBD1 (5 bases). CDR1 and CDR2 (germline): GTSNPN, SVGIG (reference sequence). The CDR3 is 13 residues long. V shed 0 bases and J shed 9 bases, with 14 bases lying between them. The CDR3 spells CAWSVRDANKAFF. The DNA of the CDR3 is TGTGCCTGGAGTGTACGGGACGCAAATAAAGCTTTCTTT. The full variable domain, rest sourced from reference TRBV30 and TRBJ1-1, is SQTIHQWPATLVQPVGSPLSLECTVEGTSNPNLYWYRQAAGRGLQLLFYSVGIGQISSEVPQNLSASRPQDRQFILSSKKLLLSDSGFYLCAWSVRDANKAFFGQGTRLTVV.

The chain's CDR3 is CASSEGLLDEKLFF. As DNA, the CDR3 is TGTGCCAGCAGCGAGGGACTGTTAGATGAAAAACTGTTTTTT. The chain links TRBV9 to TRBJ1-4; D may be TRBD1 (5 bases). V lost 3 bases and J lost 6, with 12 bases in between. Germline CDR1 reads SGDLS; CDR2 reads YYNGEE. The CDR3 is 14 amino acids.

The CDR3: CASTLHQEEEKLFF. The CDR3 DNA follows: TGTGCCAGCACACTCCACCAAGAGGAGGAAAAACTGTTTTTT. The rearrangement links TRBV12-3 or TRBV12-4 to TRBJ1-4, with unresolved D. CDR3 size: 14 residues. The V gene lost 7 bases and the J gene lost 8 bases, with 17 bases spanning the gap.

This clonotype was seen more than once but under ten times. The J gene is TRBJ1-4, the V gene TRBV30; possibly TRBD1 for D (5 bases). From germline, CDR1 is GTSNPN and CDR2 SVGIG (reference sequence). Trimming pared 2 bases from V and 5 bases from J, leaving 9 bases between. The CDR3 extends over 13 amino acids. The DNA of the CDR3 is TGTGCCTGGAGTCTAAGGGGAAATGAAAAACTGTTTTTT. Translation: CAWSLRGNEKLFF.

The gene calls are TRBV10-3 and TRBJ2-7; TRBD1 matches at 7 bases. The junction had 12 bases not matched to a gene; V was cut back by 4 bases and J by 6 bases. Germline CDR1 reads ENHRY; CDR2 reads SYGVKD. CDR3 size: 15 residues. For the CDR3, the DNA is TGTGCCATCAGTGGGCGAGGTGGGACAGAGGGCGAGCAGTACTTC. As protein: CAISGRGGTEGEQYF.

The V call is TRBV4-1, the J call TRBJ1-4; D not resolved. Trimming stripped 11 bases from V and 5 bases from J, with 27 bases between. This CDR3 is built from 17 residues. Germline V gene sequence: CDR1 MGHRA, CDR2 YSYEKL. The CDR3 nucleotides are TGCGCCGCCAGCCGGGGAGGGCCTCGACAAGGGAATGAAAAACTGTTTTTT. Translation gives CAASRGGPRQGNEKLFF.

This clonotype was picked up one time. The rearrangement links TRBV6-1 to TRBJ2-7, with TRBD1 identical over 9 bases. CDR3 length equals 14 residues. Germline lookup yields CDR1 MNHNS and CDR2 SASEGT. V dropped 6 bases and J dropped 2; count of bases not matched to a gene: 5. The CDR3 loop reads CASRGQGRPYEQYF. CDR3 coding DNA: TGTGCCAGCAGGGGACAGGGTAGACCCTACGAGCAGTACTTC.

This clonotype was seen a few times. J is TRBJ1-5 and V is TRBV12-3 or TRBV12-4, with TRBD1 matching over 7 bases. V shed 4 bases, J shed 2 bases, and the junction held 8 bases outside the gene matches. The length of the CDR3 is 16 residues. DNA for the CDR3: TGTGCCAGCAGTTCTGAAAGGGGGCTGGGCAATCAGCCCCAGCATTTT. As protein: CASSSERGLGNQPQHF.

The gene calls are TRBV20-1 and TRBJ2-3; possible D gene TRBD2, 7 bases. The germline V and J ends were trimmed by 0 bases and 3 bases, with 13 bases remaining between them. The germline CDR1 and CDR2 sequences are DFQATT and SNEGSKA (reference sequence). The CDR3 runs to 15 residues. The CDR3 DNA reads as TGCAGTGCTAGAGATTGGGGGGGGGCAACAGATACGCAGTATTTT. This gives the protein CSARDWGGATDTQYF.

This clonotype has more than one count but fewer than ten. The chain couples TRBV30 to TRBJ1-2, with a weak D call TRBD1 (6 bases). This CDR3 comprises 13 residues. Trimming stripped 0 bases from V and 7 bases from J, with 12 bases between. Germline CDR1 reads GTSNPN; CDR2 reads SVGIG (reference sequence). The CDR3, as DNA: TGTGCCTGGAGTGTCGCCAGGGGAGTTGGCTACACCTTC. It codes for CAWSVARGVGYTF.

This clonotype came up a few times. The CDR3 DNA reads TGTGCCAGCAGTTACTCGAAAACGGGGGCGGGAACTGAAGCTTTCTTT. Translated: CASSYSKTGAGTEAFF. V is TRBV6-5 and J is TRBJ1-1, with a tentative D call TRBD1 (6 bases). This CDR3 contains 16 residues. Germline CDR1 and CDR2: MNHEY and SVGAGI. V lost 0 bases and J lost 5, with 16 bases in between.

This clonotype was counted only a few times. The chain recombines TRBV19 with TRBJ1-4; 7 nucleotides align to TRBD1. The CDR3 is made up of 17 amino acids. Trimming took 6 bases from V and 7 from J; bases not matched to a gene: 17. CDR1 is LNHDA, CDR2 SQIVND, per germline (reference sequence). CDR3 in DNA: TGTGCCAGTAGGGCCGGGACAGCCGCCCTACTAGGTGAAAAACTGTTTTTT. It yields the protein CASRAGTAALLGEKLFF.

The chain recombines TRBV10-3 with TRBJ1-1; no clear D. The CDR3 consists of 14 residues. The V end lost 7 bases, the J end lost 0 bases, and 12 bases lay between the germline ends. Germline V gives CDR1 ENHRY, CDR2 SYGVKD. The CDR3 DNA sequence: TGTGCCATCATGGAGCGGGCCTTGAACACTGAAGCTTTCTTT. Translating it yields CAIMERALNTEAFF.

V gene TRBV7-3 combines with J gene TRBJ2-3, with D perhaps given as TRBD1 or TRBD2 (7 bases each). Trimming removed 5 bases from V and 4 bases from J, with 22 bases in between. CDR1 is SGHTA and CDR2 is FQGTGA in the germline V gene. The CDR3 is 17 amino acids. The CDR3 loop reads CASSPQGGTAGADTQYF. The DNA of the CDR3 is TGTGCCAGCAGCCCCCAGGGGGGGACAGCAGGTGCAGATACGCAGTATTTT.

V and J are TRBV7-3 and TRBJ2-1, with 9 bases fitting TRBD1. Germline values: CDR1 SGHTA, CDR2 FQGTGA. The CDR3 is 15 amino acids. The ends lost 1 base at V and 5 bases at J; junction bases unmatched: 3. Here the CDR3 DNA reads TGTGCCAGCAGCTTAAGACAGGGGGTGCACAATGAGCAGTTCTTC. As protein: CASSLRQGVHNEQFF.

This sequence joins TRBV10-3 and TRBJ2-7, with 7 bases lining up with TRBD1. V trimming: 6 bases; J trimming: 1 base; junction bases outside the gene matches: 3. Per the germline V gene, CDR1 is ENHRY and CDR2 is SYGVKD. The CDR3 contains 13 residues. CDR3 in amino acids: CAIRQGISYEQYF. The CDR3 region has the DNA TGTGCCATCAGACAGGGGATTTCCTACGAGCAGTACTTC.

The chain joins TRBV20-1 to TRBJ2-5, with 9 nucleotides matching TRBD2. V dropped 4 bases and J dropped 4; count of bases not matched to a gene: 10. The CDR3 runs 15 residues. CDR1 is DFQATT and CDR2 is SNEGSKA in the germline V gene (reference sequence). This chain's CDR3 is CSATTGTSTLETQYF. For the CDR3, the DNA is TGCAGTGCTACAACCGGGACTAGCACCCTAGAGACCCAGTACTTC.

For the CDR3, the DNA is TGTGCCAGCACGGCGGGCTCCTACGAGCAGTACTTC. Translation: CASTAGSYEQYF. The rearrangement uses TRBV13 and TRBJ2-7; possible D gene TRBD2, 5 bases. This CDR3 spans 12 amino acids. Germline CDR1 is PRHDT and CDR2 is FYEKMQ (reference sequence). Between the trimmed V and J ends, which lost 7 bases and 0 bases, there was a span of 7 bases.

This clonotype was found once. The chain is built from TRBV10-3 and TRBJ1-2, with a possible D match to TRBD1 (5 bases). The V end was cut by 2 bases, the J end by 4 bases, with 14 bases between. Germline V gene sequence: CDR1 ENHRY, CDR2 SYGVKD. CDR3 length: 15 residues. The chain's CDR3 is CAISETLIRGYGYTF. CDR3 in DNA: TGTGCCATCAGTGAGACCTTGATTAGGGGCTATGGCTACACCTTC.

This clonotype was picked up one time. The V gene is TRBV20-1, the J gene TRBJ2-1, with TRBD2 as a possible D gene (5 bases). Germline V gene sequence: CDR1 DFQATT, CDR2 SNEGSKA (reference sequence). CDR3 length: 13 amino acids. Trimming shortened V by 5 bases and J by 2 bases, and 10 bases separated the two germline ends. CDR3 DNA sequence: TGCAGTGCTCCGAGCGGACCCTACAATGAGCAGTTCTTC. Its translation: CSAPSGPYNEQFF.

The chain carries TRBV10-1 and TRBJ2-3; 7 bases fit TRBD2. V lost 6 bases and J lost 2; bases outside the gene matches: 5. Germline CDR1 and CDR2: WNHNN and SYGVQD (reference sequence). This CDR3 is 14 amino acids long. The CDR3 sequence: CASSRDYDTDTQYF. CDR3 sequence (DNA): TGCGCCAGCAGCCGGGACTATGACACAGATACGCAGTATTTT.

The V and J genes are TRBV2 and TRBJ2-3; no clear D gene. This CDR3 region has 12 residues. The V gene's germline CDR1 is SNHLY and CDR2 FYNNEI. The ends were cut back, 7 bases at V and 1 base at J, with 6 bases in the middle. The CDR3 region is CASTRGTDTQYF. The CDR3 bases are TGTGCCAGCACCCGGGGCACAGATACGCAGTATTTT.

In this sample, this clonotype turned up a few times. The chain uses TRBV10-1 and TRBJ1-1; D may be TRBD1 (6 bases). This CDR3 comprises 15 residues. Trimming took off 2 bases at V and 0 bases at J, with 10 bases between the two ends. Germline CDR1 is WNHNN and CDR2 is SYGVQD (reference sequence). The CDR3 spells CASSELDSLNTEAFF. The CDR3 nucleotides are TGCGCCAGCAGTGAGCTGGACAGCTTGAACACTGAAGCTTTCTTT.

V is TRBV21-1 and J is TRBJ1-5; whether TRBD1, the table's D call, matches the DNA was not checked. TRBV21-1 is flagged as a pseudogene. CDR3 length: 16 amino acids. CDR3 sequence: CASPPGKGKANQPQHF. The CDR3 region has the DNA TGTGCCAGCCCCCCGGGGAAAGGCAAGGCAAATCAGCCCCAGCATTTT.